This TCR beta chain was captured in a study of graft-versus-host responses after intestinal transplantation. Study results and caveats: Declining HvG levels early post-transplant were linked to peak circulating GvH clone levels. Individuals who had graft-donor T cell macrochimerism had allografts that showed high graft-versus-host to host-versus-graft clonal ratios. GvH clonotypes were identified within recipient marrow, with a subset emerging first in ileum or blood.

Assay: immunoSEQ multiplex PCR; the TCRdb copy retains only in-frame clones and omits some. This sample has 50,000 to 75,000 clones, with about 94% found just once. Trimming took 3 bases from V and 5 from J, leaving 10 bases between them. Germline V gives CDR1 SEHNR, CDR2 FQNEAQ (reference sequence). The CDR3 spans 13 residues. With regard to this clone: Its specificity is unknown.

The sequence was collected from a human donor who was the organ donor for an intestinal transplant. The source was unstimulated CD4+ T cells sorted from spleen or lymph node cells, collected before transplant. This rearrangement joins TRBV7-9 to TRBJ1-1; D uncertain. For the CDR3, the DNA is TGTGCCAGCAGCTTTCTCAAGGGAACTGAAGCTTTCTTT. As protein: CASSFLKGTEAFF.